This T cell receptor beta chain was captured in a study of T cell repertoires in cytomegalovirus infection. TCRdb ran MiXCR on the reads and lists one entry per CDR3 protein. The table records about 680,000 distinct CDR3 sequences, 24% of them present only once. This clonotype was found a few times. The material sequenced was CD8+ T cells from PBMCs. The TCR comes from a human donor in good health (CMV status not recorded). Some clones in this sample may be carry-over from other donors' samples.

Here the CDR3 reads CASIWGGQQFF. In DNA, the CDR3 is TGTGCCAGCATCTGGGGGGGGCAGCAGTTCTTC. This chain uses TRBV7-9 with TRBJ2-1; maybe TRBD2 (7 bases). The CDR3 is made up of 11 amino acids. Looked up from germline, CDR1 is SEHNR and CDR2 is FQNEAQ (reference sequence). The germline V and J ends were trimmed by 7 bases and 11 bases, with 12 bases remaining between them.